A single sample gave rise to the 3 T cell receptor beta chains below, sequenced in a study of blood T cell repertoires in COVID-19. Only in-frame clones appear in the TCRdb table, and some are missing; sequencing was by immunoSEQ multiplex PCR. The sample has about 200,000 clones, about 92% seen once. The sample taken for sequencing was peripheral blood. These receptors all stem from a man under 40 with acute or convalescent COVID-19.

This chain connects TRBV7-9 to TRBJ1-1, with TRBD1 matching over 12 bases. Per germline, CDR1 SEHNR and CDR2 FQNEAQ (reference sequence). V gave up 3 bases and J gave up 6 bases; unmatched junction bases: 8. This CDR3 spans 16 amino acids. The CDR3 here is CASSFSSGTGGSEAFF. The CDR3 bases are TGTGCCAGCAGCTTCAGCTCCGGGACAGGGGGCTCTGAAGCTTTCTTT.

The chain is built from TRBV6-5 and TRBJ1-2, with a tentative D call TRBD1 (6 bases). Trimming pared 6 bases from V and 4 bases from J, leaving 15 bases between. This CDR3 comprises 14 residues. Germline loops: CDR1 MNHEY, CDR2 SVGAGI. CDR3 protein: CASSRTATTYGYTF. CDR3 nucleotides: TGTGCCAGCAGCAGGACAGCCACAACCTATGGCTACACCTTC.

The V gene is TRBV15, the J gene TRBJ1-1; TRBD1 agrees at 10 bases. CDR1 LNHNV and CDR2 YYDKDF come from the germline V gene (reference sequence). J gave up 10 bases and V 1 base, and 6 bases lay outside the gene matches. The CDR3 consists of 14 residues. This CDR3 is CATSRGGQGRVAFF. The CDR3 DNA reads as TGTGCCACCAGCAGAGGGGGACAGGGGAGGGTAGCTTTCTTT. Together with reference TRBV15 and TRBJ1-1, the CDR3 gives the full variable domain: DAMVIQNPRYQVTQFGKPVTLSCSQTLNHNVMYWYQQKSSQAPKLLFHYYDKDFNNEADTPDNFQSRRPNTSFCFLDIRSPGLGDTAMYLCATSRGGQGRVAFFGQGTRLTVV.